The 27 T cell receptor beta chains below come from one sample, sequenced in a study of CD8+CD57+ T cells in acquired aplastic anemia. The template used for profiling TCR beta VDJ and CDR3 was genomic DNA. TCRdb ran MiXCR on the reads and lists one entry per CDR3 protein. The sample holds under 200,000 distinct CDR3 sequences; 45% to 55% are singletons and the top ten take 2.5% to 3%. Before being chosen for sequencing, patients had shown CD8+CD57+ cell expansion by flow cytometry. Material: sorted CD4+, CD8+, or CD8+CD57+ T cells (not recorded which) from PBMCs. The origin of the receptors is a human donor with aplastic anemia.

V is TRBV12-3 or TRBV12-4 and J is TRBJ2-5, with D possibly matching TRBD2 (5 bases). V lost 5 bases to trimming and J lost 4 bases, with 11 bases between them. The CDR3 has 13 residues. The DNA for the CDR3 is TGTGCCAGCAGTGCCGGACTTTTAGAGACCCAGTACTTC. This encodes CASSAGLLETQYF.

This clonotype appeared many times. The chain uses TRBV7-9 and TRBJ2-5; the match to TRBD1 covers 7 bases. The junction had 5 bases not matched to a gene; V was cut back by 1 base and J by 3 bases. Germline CDR1 is SEHNR and CDR2 is FQNEAQ (reference sequence). The CDR3 runs to 15 residues. Here the CDR3 DNA reads TGTGCCAGCAGCTTAGTAATGGGGACAGAAGAGACCCAGTACTTC. Its protein is CASSLVMGTEETQYF.

The V gene is TRBV7-3, the J gene TRBJ2-1, with D possibly called TRBD1 or TRBD2 (5 bases each). CDR3 length equals 14 residues. In germline, CDR1 is SGHTA, CDR2 FQGTGA. The ends were cut back, 5 bases at V and 8 bases at J, with 16 bases in the middle. The CDR3 nucleotides read TGTGCCAGCAGCACCCCGGGGCGTAGCGATGAGCAGTTCTTC. This codes for CASSTPGRSDEQFF.

This clonotype was seen ten or more times. One junction end does not reproduce the germline sequence, and a read error may be involved. This rearrangement joins TRBV7-9 to TRBJ2-1; the D gene could be TRBD1 or TRBD2 (6 bases each). Germline V gene sequence: CDR1 SEHNR, CDR2 FQNEAQ (reference sequence). The CDR3 extends over 12 amino acids. CDR3 amino acids: CASSHSTGAGVF. The CDR3 coding sequence is TGTGCCAGCAGCCATAGCACGGGGGCTGGGGTCTTC.

The chain is built from TRBV20-1 and TRBJ1-5; D possibly corresponds to TRBD1 (5 bases). There are 15 residues in the CDR3. Per the germline V gene, CDR1 is DFQATT and CDR2 is SNEGSKA (reference sequence). Deletions cut 3 bases from V and 4 bases from J, with 16 bases between. The CDR3 protein is CSARGPGGINQPQHF. CDR3 nucleotide sequence: TGCAGTGCTAGGGGGCCGGGAGGGATTAATCAGCCCCAGCATTTT.

This clonotype was recorded at least ten times. This chain connects TRBV19 to TRBJ2-7; D may correspond to TRBD1 or TRBD2 (6 bases each). V was pared by 5 bases and J by 7 bases, with 15 bases between. Germline lookup yields CDR1 LNHDA and CDR2 SQIVND (reference sequence). This CDR3 spans 13 amino acids. CDR3 protein: CASSPRGRWEQYF. The DNA for the CDR3 is TGTGCCAGTAGTCCGAGGGGGAGGTGGGAGCAGTACTTC.

As concerns this clonotype: A read error may explain this, as a much larger clone is one base away. The chain employs TRBV6-5 and TRBJ2-6; weak D call: TRBD1 (5 bases). This CDR3 is built from 16 residues. Looked up from germline, CDR1 is MNHEY and CDR2 is SVGAGI. CDR3 nucleotide sequence: TGTGCCAGCAGCTCCGGACCGATCTCTGGGGCCAACGTCCTGGCTTTC. The encoded protein is CASSSGPISGANVLAF.

This chain joins TRBV7-2 and TRBJ2-4; TRBD2 agrees at 9 bases. Trimming took 5 bases from V and 0 from J; bases not matched to a gene: 8. Germline V gene sequence: CDR1 SGHTA, CDR2 FQGNSA. The CDR3 consists of 17 residues. CDR3 DNA sequence: TGTGCCAGCAGCCCCAAGGGACTAGCCGCAGCCAAAAACATTCAGTACTTC. Its protein product is CASSPKGLAAAKNIQYF.

As to this clonotype: Since no conserved phenylalanine or tryptophan closes the CDR3, a read error is the likely cause. CDR3 region: CASSRDGGGDQPQHS. The CDR3 nucleotides are TGTGCCAGCAGTAGGGACGGTGGGGGAGATCAGCCCCAGCATTCT. The gene calls are TRBV2 and TRBJ1-5; tentative D call: TRBD1 (5 bases). This CDR3 has 15 amino acids. With 5 bases removed from V and 5 bases from J, the gap between germline ends came to 16 bases. Germline CDR1 SNHLY, CDR2 FYNNEI.

This clonotype was seen repeatedly, ten times or more. The chain uses TRBV20-1 and TRBJ1-4; D unresolved. This CDR3 region has 17 residues. The V gene lost 0 bases and the J gene lost 4 bases, with 18 bases spanning the gap. CDR1 and CDR2 from the germline V gene are DFQATT and SNEGSKA (reference sequence). The CDR3 region is CSARDLIWRQNNEKLFF. The CDR3 coding sequence is TGCAGTGCTAGAGATCTGATATGGCGGCAGAATAATGAAAAACTGTTTTTT.

The chain employs TRBV25-1 and TRBJ2-1; D gene unclear. The CDR3 loop spans 15 amino acids. The V end was cut by 4 bases, the J end by 0 bases, with 10 bases between. Germline lookup yields CDR1 MGHDK and CDR2 SYGVNS. In DNA, the CDR3 is TGTGCCAGCAGTGGATCCTTACGCTCCTACAATGAGCAGTTCTTC. Translating gives CASSGSLRSYNEQFF.

This clonotype has at least ten counts. The chain recombines TRBV20-1 with TRBJ1-1, with D possibly TRBD1 on 5 matching bases. CDR1 is DFQATT and CDR2 is SNEGSKA in the germline V gene (reference sequence). The CDR3 sequence is 13 residues long. Deletions cut 5 bases from V and 5 bases from J, with 15 bases between. The CDR3: CSAANGGRTEAFF. The CDR3 DNA sequence: TGCAGTGCTGCCAATGGGGGAAGAACTGAAGCTTTCTTT.

J is TRBJ1-1 and V is TRBV29-1; no definite D call. Per the germline V gene, CDR1 is SQVTM and CDR2 is ANQGSEA. CDR3 size: 13 residues. The V and J ends lost 5 bases and 8 bases respectively, with 18 bases between them. CDR3: CSVLDQGNIEAFF. The CDR3 DNA reads TGCAGCGTTCTGGACCAAGGGAACATCGAAGCTTTCTTT.

This clonotype was detected only a few times. The rearrangement links TRBV7-9 to TRBJ1-2, with D uncertain. Looked up from germline, CDR1 is SEHNR and CDR2 is FQNEAQ (reference sequence). Trimming removed 6 bases at V and 5 bases at J, with 10 bases between. The CDR3 loop spans 12 amino acids. This CDR3 is CASSAVGYGYTF. The CDR3 coding sequence is TGTGCCAGCAGTGCGGTCGGATATGGCTACACCTTC. The entire variable domain, with the rest obtained from reference TRBV7-9 and TRBJ1-2, is as follows: DTGVSQNPRHKITKRGQNVTFRCDPISEHNRLYWYRQTLGQGPEFLTYFQNEAQLEKSRLLSDRFSAERPKGSFSTLEIQRTEQGDSAMYLCASSAVGYGYTFGSGTRLTVV.

The chain combines TRBV6-1 with TRBJ2-7; possibly TRBD1 or TRBD2 for D (5 bases each). CDR3 length: 18 residues. CDR1 and CDR2 (germline): MNHNS, SASEGT. V was pared by 7 bases and J by 4 bases, with 29 bases between. The CDR3 sequence is CASTRTSRGLPRPYEQYF. For the CDR3, the DNA is TGTGCCAGCACCCGGACATCTCGAGGGCTTCCCCGACCTTACGAGCAGTACTTC.

As concerns this clonotype: A much larger clone differs from this one at a single base, so this may be a read error. V gene TRBV10-3 combines with J gene TRBJ2-3, with 8 bases that match TRBD1. Germline loops: CDR1 ENHRY, CDR2 SYGVKD. CDR3 length: 16 residues. CDR3 in DNA: TGTGCCAGCAGTTACTCCGAGACAGGGGTTGCAGATACGCAGTATTTT. It translates to CASSYSETGVADTQYF.

This chain links TRBV24-1 with TRBJ2-3; no clear D gene. Germline assignment: CDR1 KGHDR and CDR2 SFDVKD. V dropped 4 bases and J dropped 4 bases, with 11 bases sitting between them. This CDR3 spans 14 amino acids. CDR3: CATSEIGRPDTQYF. DNA for the CDR3: TGTGCCACCAGTGAAATCGGCAGACCAGATACGCAGTATTTT.

The genes are TRBV7-8 and TRBJ2-7, with TRBD2 matching over 15 bases. Per germline, CDR1 SGHVS and CDR2 FQNEAQ. The CDR3 consists of 18 residues. Losses at the gene ends were 6 bases for V and 3 bases for J; bases not matched to a gene: 12. CDR3 DNA: TGTGCCAGCAGGGGGGGACTAGCGGGAGGCCATTACGACTACGAGCAGTACTTC. Residues: CASRGGLAGGHYDYEQYF.

Concerning this clonotype itself: One junction end does not reproduce the germline sequence, and a read error may be involved. The J gene is TRBJ1-4, the V gene TRBV5-4, with TRBD1 identical over 10 bases. In germline, CDR1 is SGHNT, CDR2 YYREEE (reference sequence). The CDR3 is made up of 15 amino acids. CDR3 sequence (DNA): TGTGCCAGCAGCGGACAGGGGGGGTCCCATGAAAAACTGCTTTTT. This translates into CASSGQGGSHEKLLF.

In this sample, this clonotype turned up many times. The rearrangement joins TRBV24-1 to TRBJ1-5; 9 bases line up with TRBD1. Germline V CDR1 and CDR2: KGHDR, SFDVKD. The CDR3 runs 14 residues. After removal of 4 bases from V and 9 bases from J, the junction contained 6 bases not matched to a gene. The DNA of the CDR3 is TGTGCCACCAGTGACCGGACAGGGGCTCGGCCCCAGCATTTT. It yields the protein CATSDRTGARPQHF.

The genes are TRBV24-1 and TRBJ1-2; the D is unclear. Germline CDR1 KGHDR, CDR2 SFDVKD. Trimming pared 5 bases from V and 7 bases from J, leaving 19 bases between. CDR3 length: 15 residues. CDR3 sequence (DNA): TGTGCCACCAGTGGTACGGCAGCAGAAGCCGCTGGCTACACCTTC. Translation gives CATSGTAAEAAGYTF.

This clonotype turned up a few times. The V and J genes are TRBV27 and TRBJ1-1; tentatively, D is TRBD1 (5 bases). The V end lost 3 bases, the J end lost 5 bases, and 13 bases lay between the germline ends. CDR1 MNHEY and CDR2 SMNVEV come from the germline V gene (reference sequence). The CDR3 totals 14 residues. The CDR3 here is CASSFLGDPTEAFF. For the CDR3, the DNA is TGTGCCAGCAGTTTCCTAGGGGATCCTACTGAAGCTTTCTTT.

Comment on this clonotype: A much more abundant neighbour one base away suggests this may be a read error. The chain links TRBV9 to TRBJ2-3; D unclear. Germline lookup yields CDR1 SGDLS and CDR2 YYNGEE. V was pared by 7 bases and J by 1 base, with 13 bases between. The CDR3 runs 14 residues. The CDR3 DNA follows: TGTGCCAGCCCAGGAGCGACCGGCACAGATACGCAGTATTTT. It yields the protein CASPGATGTDTQYF.

This clonotype has only a few counts. The gene calls are TRBV24-1 and TRBJ2-7; 7 bases line up with TRBD2. V dropped 2 bases and J dropped 4; count of bases not matched to a gene: 1. The germline V gene has CDR1 KGHDR and CDR2 SFDVKD. The CDR3 extends over 13 amino acids. The CDR3 protein is CATSDWRGYEQYF. The CDR3, as DNA: TGTGCCACCAGTGATTGGCGGGGGTACGAGCAGTACTTC.

This clonotype was seen at least ten times. This chain uses TRBV19 with TRBJ2-7, with 10 bases fitting TRBD1. This CDR3 is built from 13 residues. Germline-derived CDR1 and CDR2 are LNHDA and SQIVND (reference sequence). V lost 7 bases and J lost 5; bases outside the gene matches: 5. CDR3 region: CASMRQGAHEQYF. The CDR3 nucleotides are TGTGCCAGTATGAGACAGGGGGCCCACGAGCAGTACTTC. Full variable domain (rest looked up from reference TRBV19 and TRBJ2-7): DGGITQSPKYLFRKEGQNVTLSCEQNLNHDAMYWYRQDPGQGLRLIYYSQIVNDFQKGDIAEGYSVSREKKESFPLTVTSAQKNPTAFYLCASMRQGAHEQYFGPGTRLTVT.

The table lists this clonotype with a count of one. The junction and the germline gene differ at one end; a read error may be behind it. V and J are TRBV24-1 and TRBJ2-1; 10 nucleotides match TRBD2. The CDR3 is 17 amino acids. Germline assignment: CDR1 KGHDR and CDR2 SFDVKD. CDR3 bases: TGTACCACCAGTGATTCTGGACTAGCGGCGTCCTACAATGAGCAGTTCTTC. Protein sequence: CTTSDSGLAASYNEQFF.

Remarks on this clonotype: Given the absence of the conserved phenylalanine or tryptophan at the CDR3 end, a read error is likely. The limits of the CDR3 on the DNA are not certain, so only TCRdb's listed CDR3 is given. This rearrangement joins TRBV10-3 to TRBJ1-6. The CDR3 extends over 12 residues, inclusive of both ends. CDR1 and CDR2 (germline): ENHRY, SYGVKD. The CDR3 sequence: CAIRGTAGPMSS.